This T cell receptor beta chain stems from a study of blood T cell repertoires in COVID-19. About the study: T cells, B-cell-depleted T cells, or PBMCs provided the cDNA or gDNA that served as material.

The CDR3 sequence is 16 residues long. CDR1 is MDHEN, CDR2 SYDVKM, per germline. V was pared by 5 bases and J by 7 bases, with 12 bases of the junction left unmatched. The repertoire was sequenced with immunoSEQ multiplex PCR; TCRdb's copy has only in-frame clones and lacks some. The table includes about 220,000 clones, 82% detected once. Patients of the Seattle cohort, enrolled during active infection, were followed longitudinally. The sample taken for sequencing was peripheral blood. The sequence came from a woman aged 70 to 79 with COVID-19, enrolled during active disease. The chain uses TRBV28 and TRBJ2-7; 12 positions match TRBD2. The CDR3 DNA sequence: TGTGCCAGCAGTGGGGCGACTAGCGGGAGATCGGGGGAGCAGTACTTC. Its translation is CASSGATSGRSGEQYF.